The next 21 T cell receptor beta chains were all read from a single sample in a study of blood T cell repertoires in COVID-19. Libraries were prepared by immunoSEQ multiplex PCR; TCRdb keeps only in-frame clonotypes and omits some of them. The sample records a few hundred thousand clones, approximately 78% being singletons. Sequences were obtained from peripheral blood. The receptors originated from a woman aged 80 or over with acute or convalescent COVID-19.

This rearrangement joins TRBV7-2 to TRBJ2-7, with D unresolved. The CDR3 extends over 14 amino acids. The germline V gene has CDR1 SGHTA and CDR2 FQGNSA. The V end lost 3 bases, the J end lost 2 bases, and 11 bases lay between the germline ends. The CDR3 protein is CASSFSGRTYEQYF. The CDR3 DNA sequence: TGTGCCAGCAGCTTTTCCGGCAGGACCTACGAGCAGTACTTC.

This rearrangement joins TRBV5-1 to TRBJ2-1, with 7 bases matching TRBD2. V lost 4 bases to trimming and J lost 4 bases; unmatched junction nucleotides: 11. The germline gives CDR1 SGHRS, CDR2 YFSETQ. The CDR3 loop spans 16 amino acids. CDR3 loop: CASSRGLGSFYNEQFF. CDR3 DNA: TGCGCCAGCAGCCGAGGACTAGGATCCTTTTACAATGAGCAGTTCTTC.

V gene TRBV7-3 combines with J gene TRBJ1-1; unclear D gene. V shed 1 base and J shed 3 bases, with 9 bases lying between them. The CDR3 is made up of 14 amino acids. Germline V gene lookup returns CDR1 SGHTA and CDR2 FQGTGA. Here the CDR3 reads CASSLRGADTEAFF. CDR3 bases: TGTGCCAGCAGCTTAAGGGGAGCGGACACTGAAGCTTTCTTT.

The V and J genes are TRBV2 and TRBJ1-1; 8 nucleotides match TRBD1. Germline CDR1 reads SNHLY; CDR2 reads FYNNEI. This CDR3 has 16 amino acids. The V and J ends lost 4 bases and 0 bases, in that order; junction bases with no gene match: 7. CDR3 loop: CASSGTGKSMNTEAFF. The CDR3 nucleotides read TGTGCCAGCAGTGGGACAGGGAAATCCATGAACACTGAAGCTTTCTTT.

The chain is built from TRBV30 and TRBJ1-2, with a tentative D call TRBD1 (6 bases). Germline V lookup: CDR1 GTSNPN, CDR2 SVGIG (reference sequence). There are 14 residues in the CDR3. Trimming stripped 2 bases from V and 7 bases from J, with 17 bases between. The CDR3 protein is CAWSTLRGAVGYTF. The CDR3 coding sequence is TGTGCCTGGAGTACACTACGGGGGGCGGTTGGCTACACCTTC.

The chain uses TRBV12-3 or TRBV12-4 and TRBJ2-5; D perhaps matches TRBD2 (7 bases). V was shortened by 8 bases and J by 5 bases, with 15 bases between the two germline ends. The CDR3 runs 13 residues. The CDR3 sequence: CASGSRGPETQYF. CDR3 DNA sequence: TGTGCCAGCGGTTCGCGGGGGCCCGAGACCCAGTACTTC.

This chain uses TRBV7-2 with TRBJ2-1, with 10 positions matching TRBD2. In germline, CDR1 is SGHTA, CDR2 FQGNSA. There are 15 residues in the CDR3. V lost 4 bases and J lost 2; bases outside the gene matches: 2. CDR3 in amino acids: CASSSSGGPYNEQFF. The CDR3 DNA follows: TGTGCCAGCAGCTCTAGCGGGGGCCCCTACAATGAGCAGTTCTTC.

The chain is built from TRBV19 and TRBJ1-4; no firm D call. The CDR3 sequence is 12 residues long. The V and J ends lost 6 bases and 3 bases respectively, with 5 bases between them. Germline loops: CDR1 LNHDA, CDR2 SQIVND (reference sequence). The CDR3 here is CASSVANEKLFF. CDR3 coding DNA: TGTGCCAGTAGCGTTGCTAATGAAAAACTGTTTTTT.

The chain uses TRBV2 and TRBJ1-2; D remains unclear. V lost 3 bases and J lost 4, with 15 bases in between. CDR1 and CDR2 from the germline V gene are SNHLY and FYNNEI. The CDR3 covers 15 residues. The CDR3 DNA follows: TGTGCCAGCAGTGAGGCGCGGGCGTTGGGCTATGGCTACACCTTC. This gives the protein CASSEARALGYGYTF.

V and J are TRBV7-2 and TRBJ1-6; D may be TRBD1 (5 bases). The V gene's germline CDR1 is SGHTA and CDR2 FQGNSA. The V end lost 1 base, the J end lost 9 bases, and 7 bases lay between the germline ends. The length of the CDR3 is 13 residues. In nucleotides, the CDR3 is TGTGCCAGCAGCTTAGACAGGAGTTCACCCCTCCACTTT. This gives the protein CASSLDRSSPLHF. Full variable domain (remainder filled in from reference TRBV7-2 and TRBJ1-6): GAGVSQSPSNKVTEKGKDVELRCDPISGHTALYWYRQSLGQGLEFLIYFQGNSAPDKSGLPSDRFSAERTGGSVSTLTIQRTQQEDSAVYLCASSLDRSSPLHFGNGTRLTVT.

The chain has TRBV6-5 and TRBJ1-4; 11 nucleotides align to TRBD1. The CDR3 totals 14 residues. Germline lookup yields CDR1 MNHEY and CDR2 SVGAGI. Trimming at V came to 5 bases and at J to 5 bases, leaving 1 base not matched to a gene. The CDR3 reads CASSRTGGNEKLFF. CDR3 coding DNA: TGTGCCAGCAGTCGGACAGGGGGCAATGAAAAACTGTTTTTT.

The J gene is TRBJ1-6, the V gene TRBV30; tentative D call: TRBD1 (5 bases). Germline V gives CDR1 GTSNPN, CDR2 SVGIG (reference sequence). Trimming shortened V by 3 bases and J by 5 bases, and 14 bases separated the two germline ends. The CDR3 totals 15 residues. DNA for the CDR3: TGTGCCTGGAGGACCGGGGGGGGAGATAATTCACCCCTCCACTTT. It yields the protein CAWRTGGGDNSPLHF. The variable domain in full, with the rest retrieved from reference TRBV30 and TRBJ1-6, is SQTIHQWPATLVQPVGSPLSLECTVEGTSNPNLYWYRQAAGRGLQLLFYSVGIGQISSEVPQNLSASRPQDRQFILSSKKLLLSDSGFYLCAWRTGGGDNSPLHFGNGTRLTVT.

This clone has only a few counts. The chain carries TRBV10-3 and TRBJ2-1, with 8 positions matching TRBD1. The germline V gene encodes CDR1 ENHRY and CDR2 SYGVKD. J lost 11 bases, V lost 6 bases, and 9 bases had no gene match. The CDR3 runs 13 residues. The CDR3 spells CAIRPGQDVQQFF. The CDR3 bases are TGTGCCATCAGGCCGGGACAGGACGTCCAGCAGTTCTTC.

The V gene is TRBV5-6, the J gene TRBJ1-1; D possibly corresponds to TRBD1 (6 bases). Germline CDR1 and CDR2: SGHDT and YYEEEE. The CDR3 consists of 14 residues. V lost 5 bases and J 2 bases, leaving 13 bases between the germline ends. The CDR3, as DNA: TGTGCCAGCAGTGCGATACAGGGAAACACTGAAGCTTTCTTT. It is translated as CASSAIQGNTEAFF.

This clone was detected only a few times. The J gene is TRBJ1-3, the V gene TRBV6-5; TRBD1 matches at 8 bases. J lost 0 bases, V lost 5 bases, and 3 bases had no gene match. The CDR3 extends over 15 amino acids. CDR1 is MNHEY and CDR2 is SVGAGI in the germline V gene. CDR3 in amino acids: CASSRDRISGNTIYF. CDR3 nucleotide sequence: TGTGCCAGCAGTAGGGACAGGATCTCTGGAAACACCATATATTTT.

V gene TRBV18 combines with J gene TRBJ1-4, with D perhaps TRBD1 (6 bases). This CDR3 comprises 19 residues. Deletions cut 3 bases from V and 3 bases from J, with 23 bases between. Germline values: CDR1 KGHSH, CDR2 LQKENI. This chain's CDR3 is CASSPTTGISASSNEKLFF. The DNA for the CDR3 is TGTGCCAGCTCACCTACAACAGGGATTTCAGCCTCTTCTAATGAAAAACTGTTTTTT.

The CDR3 coding sequence is TGTGCCAGCAGTCCCAGACAGGGCTACACAGATACGCAGTATTTT. Amino acid sequence: CASSPRQGYTDTQYF. The chain couples TRBV27 to TRBJ2-3, with 7 bases lining up with TRBD1. The germline V gene has CDR1 MNHEY and CDR2 SMNVEV (reference sequence). V was pared by 5 bases and J by 2 bases, with 7 bases of the junction left unmatched. The CDR3 has 15 amino acids.

The genes are TRBV7-9 and TRBJ1-3, with 7 bases aligning to TRBD1. Germline CDR1 is SEHNR and CDR2 is FQNEAQ (reference sequence). After removal of 6 bases from V and 4 bases from J, the junction contained 6 bases not matched to a gene. CDR3 length: 14 residues. The CDR3 is CASRSTGVGNTIYF. The CDR3, as DNA: TGTGCCAGCAGGTCAACAGGGGTCGGAAACACCATATATTTT.

The V call is TRBV7-9, the J call TRBJ1-4; D unclear. Looked up from germline, CDR1 is SEHNR and CDR2 is FQNEAQ (reference sequence). Trimming stripped 1 base from V and 6 bases from J, with 6 bases between. The CDR3 has 13 amino acids. The CDR3 sequence is CASSLGPDEKLFF. Written as DNA, the CDR3 is TGTGCCAGCAGCTTAGGTCCTGATGAAAAACTGTTTTTT. Full variable domain (remainder filled in from reference TRBV7-9 and TRBJ1-4): DTGVSQNPRHKITKRGQNVTFRCDPISEHNRLYWYRQTLGQGPEFLTYFQNEAQLEKSRLLSDRFSAERPKGSFSTLEIQRTEQGDSAMYLCASSLGPDEKLFFGSGTQLSVL.

This clone was counted between two and nine times. The V and J genes are TRBV30 and TRBJ1-2; unclear D gene. CDR3 length: 14 residues. Deletions cut 1 base from V and 4 bases from J, with 13 bases between. CDR1 and CDR2 (germline): GTSNPN, SVGIG (reference sequence). Here the CDR3 DNA reads TGTGCCTGGAGTGATGAGCGGCTCACCTATGGCTACACCTTC. Its translation is CAWSDERLTYGYTF.

This clone was seen a few times. The chain combines TRBV19 with TRBJ2-5, with 8 bases matching TRBD2. J gave up 5 bases and V 3 bases, and 14 bases lay outside the gene matches. This CDR3 spans 17 amino acids. The germline V gene has CDR1 LNHDA and CDR2 SQIVND (reference sequence). CDR3 sequence: CASSMVTSVRAIETQYF. CDR3 nucleotides: TGTGCCAGTAGTATGGTGACTAGCGTAAGGGCCATCGAGACCCAGTACTTC.